Listed below are T cell receptor beta chains from one sample, sequenced in a study of shared clonotypes between healthy human individuals. The data were produced by immunoSEQ multiplex PCR, yet TCRdb's version contains in-frame clones alone and is incomplete. The sample carries under 750,000 clones, about two thirds recorded once. The sequencing sample was made of memory CD4+ T cells sorted from blood. These receptors came from a woman in her twenties or thirties in good health. Each CDR3 is given with its conserved first and last residue. Clone size is not always given. Where it is, it says once, few, many or a class for expanded clones.

abundance	j_gene	v_gene	CDR3aa
NA	TRBJ2-1	TRBV10-3	CAISEPGVNEQFF
NA	TRBJ2-3	TRBV7-9	CASSLRASPGRHTDTQYF
NA	TRBJ2-2	TRBV5-1	CASILGANTGELFF
NA	TRBJ1-4	TRBV4-2	CASNQGQEEKLFF
many	TRBJ2-1	TRBV7-9	CASSFSGTGGNEQFF
NA	TRBJ1-4	TRBV6-5	CASSRQATNEKLFF
NA	TRBJ2-7	TRBV28	CASRAGTRGTYEQYF
once	TRBJ2-7	TRBV11-2	CASSAFSGRGAYEQYF
NA	TRBJ2-1	TRBV5-1	CASSLGGHNFYNEQFF
NA	TRBJ2-2	TRBV5-8	CASSLRTGYTGELFF
NA	TRBJ2-5	TRBV2	CASSDLALKTQYF